This passage covers 19 T cell receptor beta chains from one sample sequenced in a study of Graves' ophthalmopathy and Graves' hyperthyroidism. The authors amplified TCR beta CDR3 regions, and they did so from RNA transcripts for repertoire sequencing. HTBI primers were employed in first-round RT-PCR, then a second-round multiplex PCR followed. TCRdb called the multiplex PCR reads again in MiXCR, with one record for every CDR3 protein. The sample yields hundreds of thousands of distinct CDR3 sequences, approximately 15% seen once. Sequenced: blood. The source of these receptors is a woman aged 30 to 39 with Graves' ophthalmopathy.

V is TRBV6-5 and J is TRBJ1-2; D remains ambiguous. Per the germline V gene, CDR1 is MNHEY and CDR2 is SVGAGI. V was pared by 2 bases and J by 4 bases, with 11 bases between. This CDR3 has 14 residues. The CDR3, as DNA: TGTGCCAGCAGTTACGGTGGCAGCAGCTATGGCTACACCTTC. It encodes CASSYGGSSYGYTF.

This clonotype was seen at least ten times. V is TRBV24-1 and J is TRBJ1-2, with a tentative D call TRBD1 (6 bases). The V gene lost 3 bases and the J gene lost 4 bases, with 8 bases spanning the gap. The CDR3 is 13 residues long. CDR1 is KGHDR and CDR2 is SFDVKD in the germline V gene. CDR3 coding DNA: TGTGCCACCAGTGATAGGACAGCCTATGGCTACACCTTC. Protein sequence: CATSDRTAYGYTF.

The V and J genes are TRBV25-1 and TRBJ1-1; TRBD1 agrees at 7 bases. The CDR3 sequence is 13 residues long. CDR1 MGHDK and CDR2 SYGVNS come from the germline V gene. J was trimmed by 8 bases and V by 5 bases; bases with no gene match: 8. The chain's CDR3 is CASSFRGQPEAFF. In DNA form, the CDR3 reads TGTGCCAGCAGTTTTAGGGGGCAACCAGAAGCTTTCTTT.

On this clonotype itself: This may stem from a read error, because a much larger clone lies one nucleotide away. V is TRBV7-2 and J is TRBJ2-7, with D possibly TRBD2 on 5 matching bases. Germline CDR1 is SGHTA and CDR2 is FQGNSA. CDR3 size: 14 residues. Here the CDR3 DNA reads TGTGCCCGCAGCTTCAGTACACGGGGTTACGAGCAGTACTTC. Protein sequence: CARSFSTRGYEQYF. The full variable domain, with the rest looked up from reference TRBV7-2 and TRBJ2-7, is GAGVSQSPSNKVTEKGKDVELRCDPISGHTALYWYRQSLGQGLEFLIYFQGNSAPDKSGLPSDRFSAERTGGSVSTLTIQRTQQEDSAVYLCARSFSTRGYEQYFGPGTRLTVT.

This clonotype has ten or more counts. The V call is TRBV2, the J call TRBJ1-2, with TRBD1 matching over 7 bases. The junction had 4 bases not matched to a gene; V was cut back by 6 bases and J by 0 bases. Germline loops: CDR1 SNHLY, CDR2 FYNNEI. CDR3 length: 14 amino acids. The CDR3 DNA reads TGTGCCAGCAGGGAGGGACAGTCTAACTATGGCTACACCTTC. Encoded protein: CASREGQSNYGYTF.

This clonotype was detected ten times or more. The CDR3 bases are TGTGCCACCGAGGAAGGAGCCTATGGCTACACCTTC. It specifies CATEEGAYGYTF. This chain joins TRBV19 and TRBJ1-2; no clear D. Trimming took off 10 bases at V and 4 bases at J, with 13 bases between the two ends. Germline assignment: CDR1 LNHDA and CDR2 SQIVND (reference sequence). The CDR3 has 12 amino acids.

This clonotype occurred many times. The chain combines TRBV18 with TRBJ1-2, with D hard to call. Trimming shortened V by 1 base and J by 6 bases, and 15 bases separated the two germline ends. Germline-derived CDR1 and CDR2 are KGHSH and LQKENI. CDR3 size: 15 residues. The CDR3 loop reads CASSPLSGVGDGYTF. As DNA, the CDR3 is TGTGCCAGCTCACCACTCTCGGGTGTGGGAGATGGCTACACCTTC.

The chain couples TRBV12-3 or TRBV12-4 to TRBJ2-7, with TRBD2 matching over 8 bases. Trimming took 6 bases from V and 7 from J; bases not matched to a gene: 8. The CDR3 length is 13 residues. The DNA of the CDR3 is TGTGCCAGCAGCCCGGGACTAGTCGGGGAGCAGTACTTC. Protein sequence: CASSPGLVGEQYF.

This clonotype was seen at least ten times. This chain links TRBV9 with TRBJ1-2, with a possible D match to TRBD1 (5 bases). The CDR3 is 14 amino acids. Germline assignment: CDR1 SGDLS and CDR2 YYNGEE. V dropped 4 bases and J dropped 3 bases, with 13 bases sitting between them. CDR3 amino acids: CASSPTSGYYGYTF. In DNA, the CDR3 is TGTGCCAGCAGCCCGACTTCAGGGTACTATGGCTACACCTTC.

This clonotype has at least ten counts. The rearrangement uses TRBV19 and TRBJ1-1, with D possibly matching TRBD1 (5 bases). The V gene lost 8 bases and the J gene lost 6 bases, with 28 bases spanning the gap. This CDR3 comprises 17 residues. In germline, CDR1 is LNHDA, CDR2 SQIVND (reference sequence). CDR3 DNA: TGTGCCAGTTCCATGGGTCTTTTGGGACTCTACCGCGCTGAAGCTTTCTTT. Translating it yields CASSMGLLGLYRAEAFF.

The table lists this clonotype with many counts. This sequence joins TRBV2 and TRBJ2-5, with D hard to call. Deletions cut 4 bases from V and 4 bases from J, with 10 bases between. The germline V gene has CDR1 SNHLY and CDR2 FYNNEI. The CDR3 runs 13 residues. The CDR3 DNA reads TGTGCCAGCAGTGTAAACGAGAGAGAGACCCAGTACTTC. Residues: CASSVNERETQYF.

This clonotype appeared many times. This rearrangement joins TRBV28 to TRBJ2-7, with TRBD2 as a possible D gene (6 bases). CDR1 MDHEN and CDR2 SYDVKM come from the germline V gene. V was shortened by 7 bases and J by 5 bases, with 12 bases between the two germline ends. CDR3 size: 12 residues. This chain's CDR3 is CASTHGGNEQYF. The CDR3 nucleotides are TGTGCCAGCACTCATGGAGGGAACGAGCAGTACTTC.

This clonotype was counted between two and nine times. J is TRBJ2-7 and V is TRBV3-1; D remains unclear. Germline V CDR1 and CDR2: LGHDT, YNNKEL (reference sequence). The CDR3 has 15 residues. V lost 1 base and J lost 1, with 11 bases in between. CDR3 coding DNA: TGTGCCAGCAGCCAAGCAGCATCTGGGTCCTACGAGCAGTACTTC. Its protein is CASSQAASGSYEQYF.

Ten or more counts support this clonotype. V usage is TRBV28 and J usage is TRBJ2-7; possible D gene TRBD2, 6 bases. The germline gives CDR1 MDHEN, CDR2 SYDVKM. This CDR3 spans 15 amino acids. With 5 bases removed from V and 7 bases from J, the gap between germline ends came to 21 bases. This chain's CDR3 is CASSLDYSHHLEQYF. Here the CDR3 DNA reads TGTGCCAGCAGTCTGGACTATTCCCATCATTTGGAGCAGTACTTC.

This clonotype was counted ten times or more. The chain carries TRBV10-3 and TRBJ1-6, with a possible D match to TRBD1 (5 bases). This CDR3 is built from 13 residues. Germline CDR1 ENHRY, CDR2 SYGVKD. The germline V and J ends were trimmed by 6 bases and 8 bases, with 11 bases remaining between them. For the CDR3, the DNA is TGTGCCATCAGCCAGGGTTATGATTCACCCCTCCACTTT. Translation gives CAISQGYDSPLHF.

This clonotype was observed many times. The chain recombines TRBV7-8 with TRBJ2-6; 11 nucleotides line up with TRBD2. Germline V lookup: CDR1 SGHVS, CDR2 FQNEAQ. V was pared by 5 bases and J by 0 bases, with 6 bases of the junction left unmatched. The length of the CDR3 is 18 residues. The CDR3 bases are TGTGCCAGCAGCCCGCAGACTAGCGGGAACTCTGGGGCCAACGTCCTGACTTTC. Residues: CASSPQTSGNSGANVLTF.

This clonotype was counted ten times or more. The gene calls are TRBV5-1 and TRBJ1-1; 10 bases agree with TRBD1. Trimming at V came to 0 bases and at J to 5 bases, leaving 4 bases not matched to a gene. CDR3 length: 15 residues. CDR1 is SGHRS and CDR2 is YFSETQ in the germline V gene. The CDR3 nucleotides are TGCGCCAGCAGCTTGGAAGACAGGGGGCCAACTGAAGCTTTCTTT. It codes for CASSLEDRGPTEAFF. The whole variable domain, filled in from reference TRBV5-1 and TRBJ1-1, reads KAGVTQTPRYLIKTRGQQVTLSCSPISGHRSVSWYQQTPGQGLQFLFEYFSETQRNKGNFPGRFSGRQFSNSRSEMNVSTLELGDSALYLCASSLEDRGPTEAFFGQGTRLTVV.

This clonotype was seen at least ten times. The rearrangement links TRBV19 to TRBJ2-5; 11 nucleotides line up with TRBD2. This CDR3 comprises 13 residues. V was pared by 9 bases and J by 2 bases, with 2 bases of the junction left unmatched. The V gene's germline CDR1 is LNHDA and CDR2 SQIVND (reference sequence). DNA for the CDR3: TGTGCCAGCGGGACTAGCGGACAAGAGACCCAGTACTTC. It translates to CASGTSGQETQYF.

In its sample, this clonotype was seen many times. J is TRBJ2-7 and V is TRBV28; D is perhaps TRBD1 (8 bases). This CDR3 region has 14 residues. With 1 base removed from V and 6 bases from J, the gap between germline ends came to 13 bases. Germline CDR1 MDHEN, CDR2 SYDVKM. CDR3: CASSLSGGGSEQYF. The CDR3 nucleotides are TGTGCCAGCAGTTTATCAGGGGGCGGGAGCGAGCAGTACTTC. The entire variable domain, with the rest obtained from reference TRBV28 and TRBJ2-7, is as follows: DVKVTQSSRYLVKRTGEKVFLECVQDMDHENMFWYRQDPGLGLRLIYFSYDVKMKEKGDIPEGYSVSREKKERFSLILESASTNQTSMYLCASSLSGGGSEQYFGPGTRLTVT.